This T cell receptor beta chain originates from a study of identical twins. Template switching, a step in the protocol, added a universal primer site, and cDNA carried unique molecular identifiers. TCRdb used MiXCR to reprocess the 5' RACE reads, holding one entry per CDR3 protein. The sample lists a few hundred thousand distinct CDR3 sequences, roughly 18% occurring once. The V and J ends lost 5 bases and 5 bases respectively, with 12 bases between them. CDR3 length equals 13 residues. Germline CDR1 and CDR2: MNHNY and SVGAGI (reference sequence). Regarding this clonotype: The antigen remains undetermined.

Findings and limits, study-wide: With monozygotic twins, out-of-frame TCR alpha sharing exceeded what models estimated. The study drew conclusions from cross-sectional statistical analysis, not from following the same donors.

The chain recombines TRBV6-6 with TRBJ2-5; tentatively, D is TRBD1 (6 bases). The clonotype comes from a man in his fifties in good health. Sample: naive T cells sorted from blood. CDR3 amino acids: CASSQQGGETQYF. The CDR3, as DNA: TGTGCCAGCAGTCAACAGGGCGGGGAGACCCAGTACTTC.